This T cell receptor beta chain was profiled in a study of patients and donors after allogeneic stem cell transplantation. TCRdb ran MiXCR on the RT-PCR reads and lists one entry per CDR3 protein. The table shows under 200,000 distinct CDR3 sequences, with about 29% occurring only once. Trimming left V 5 bases short and J 3 bases short, with 17 bases between. The germline CDR1 and CDR2 sequences are MNHNS and SASEGT. This CDR3 contains 15 residues. This sequence originates from a human donor who was either an allogeneic HSCT recipient or a stem cell or donor lymphocyte infusion donor (not recorded which). It is not recorded whose cells these are; they may come from a transplant donor. Sequenced: blood, either unsorted or a sorted T cell fraction (not recorded which). The rearrangement uses TRBV6-1 and TRBJ2-7; D remains unclear. The CDR3 coding sequence is TGTGCCAGCAGTCCTCTTGAGGTGTTTCTCTACGAGCAGTACTTC. It specifies CASSPLEVFLYEQYF.